This T cell receptor beta chain was recorded in a study of cytomegalovirus exposure and HLA in healthy donors. The PCR contained 60 Vbeta and 13 Jbeta primers. The repertoire was sequenced with immunoSEQ multiplex PCR; TCRdb's copy has only in-frame clones and lacks some. Of 90,000 to 120,000 clones in the sample, roughly 82% are singletons; the top ten hold less than 3.5%. In its sample, this clone was seen once. V lost 3 bases and J 4 bases, leaving 15 bases between the germline ends. The CDR3 is made up of 15 amino acids. CDR1 is SEHNR and CDR2 is FQNEAQ in the germline V gene (reference sequence).

The rearrangement joins TRBV7-9 to TRBJ1-2; tentatively, D is TRBD1 (5 bases). This sequence originates from a man younger than 45 in good health and CMV-seropositive. Sequencing used PBMCs. The CDR3 here is CASSLGRSSFYGYTF. The CDR3 bases are TGTGCCAGCAGCTTGGGGCGGTCTTCCTTCTATGGCTACACCTTC.